The 19 T cell receptor beta chains listed next were all sequenced from one sample in a study of blood T cell repertoires in COVID-19. TCRdb keeps only in-frame clones here, not all; method: immunoSEQ multiplex PCR. The sample yields about 100,000 clones, about 83% seen once. Sample: peripheral blood. The origin of the receptors is an older man with active or convalescent COVID-19.

CDR3: CASSFGGVPYNEQFF. The CDR3 DNA is TGCGCCAGCAGCTTTGGCGGGGTCCCCTACAATGAGCAGTTCTTC. The chain recombines TRBV5-1 with TRBJ2-1; possible D gene TRBD2, 6 bases. Germline CDR1 SGHRS, CDR2 YFSETQ. V gave up 2 bases and J gave up 2 bases, with 11 bases separating them. The CDR3 consists of 15 residues.

This clone has only one observation. The genes are TRBV28 and TRBJ2-7; TRBD1 is a possible D gene (5 bases). CDR1 is MDHEN and CDR2 is SYDVKM in the germline V gene. V shed 6 bases and J shed 6 bases, with 15 bases lying between them. The CDR3 runs 13 residues. This CDR3 is CASSQTVPPEQYF. The CDR3 nucleotides are TGTGCCAGCAGCCAGACAGTACCGCCCGAGCAGTACTTC.

The chain combines TRBV3-1 (or the pseudogene TRBV3-2) with TRBJ1-2; no definite D call. In germline, CDR1 is LGHDT, CDR2 YNNKEL (reference sequence). This CDR3 comprises 13 residues. V shed 1 base and J shed 8 bases, with 11 bases lying between them. Here the CDR3 DNA reads TGTGCCAGCAGCCAAGTCGCGGATTTGGGCTACACCTTC. It translates to CASSQVADLGYTF.

The chain recombines TRBV5-8 with TRBJ1-2, with 7 nucleotides matching TRBD1. This CDR3 has 13 amino acids. Trimming removed 4 bases from V and 4 bases from J; junction bases left unmatched: 4. CDR1 is SGHTS and CDR2 is YDEGEE in the germline V gene. The chain's CDR3 is CASSRTGVYGYTF. The DNA of the CDR3 is TGTGCCAGCAGCCGTACAGGGGTCTATGGCTACACCTTC. Full variable domain (missing parts from reference TRBV5-8 and TRBJ1-2): EAGVTQSPTHLIKTRGQQATLRCSPISGHTSVYWYQQALGLGLQFLLWYDEGEERNRGNFPPRFSGRQFPNYSSELNVNALELEDSALYLCASSRTGVYGYTFGSGTRLTVV.

The J gene is TRBJ2-7, the V gene TRBV3-1 (or the pseudogene TRBV3-2); 7 positions agree with TRBD2. The CDR3 is made up of 14 amino acids. CDR1 and CDR2 (germline): LGHDT, YNNKEL (reference sequence). The J segment lost 3 bases and the V segment lost 6 bases, leaving 8 bases of the junction unmatched. The CDR3 bases are TGTGCCAGCAGGATTACGGGACTACGCTACGAGCAGTACTTC. Its protein is CASRITGLRYEQYF.

This clone is a singleton in its sample. The V call is TRBV5-1, the J call TRBJ1-4; D remains ambiguous. Trimming cost V 4 bases and J 4 bases, with 11 bases left between them. CDR1 and CDR2 (germline): SGHRS, YFSETQ. The CDR3 loop spans 14 amino acids. Here the CDR3 reads CASSPPGLNEKLFF. CDR3 sequence (DNA): TGCGCCAGCAGCCCCCCCGGACTTAATGAAAAACTGTTTTTT.

This clone was seen a handful of times. The rearrangement uses TRBV28 and TRBJ2-1; D call uncertain. Trimming shortened V by 6 bases and J by 7 bases, and 13 bases separated the two germline ends. Germline V gene sequence: CDR1 MDHEN, CDR2 SYDVKM. CDR3 size: 13 residues. CDR3 residues: CASSPQNPNEQFF. The CDR3 nucleotides are TGTGCCAGCAGCCCCCAGAATCCAAATGAGCAGTTCTTC.

This clone was detected once. This CDR3 is CASSLERGRDEQYF. The CDR3 DNA reads TGTGCCAGCAGCTTAGAGAGAGGGAGGGACGAGCAGTACTTC. The rearrangement links TRBV7-8 to TRBJ2-7; 7 bases are shared with TRBD2. Unmatched junction bases numbered 5, after V lost 1 base and J lost 5 bases. CDR3 length equals 14 residues. CDR1 SGHVS and CDR2 FQNEAQ come from the germline V gene. The entire variable domain, with the rest obtained from reference TRBV7-8 and TRBJ2-7, is as follows: GAGVSQSPRYKVAKRGQDVALRCDPISGHVSLFWYQQALGQGPEFLTYFQNEAQLDKSGLPSDRFFAERPEGSVSTLKIQRTQQEDSAVYLCASSLERGRDEQYFGPGTRLTVT.

The chain uses TRBV21-1 and TRBJ1-1. TRBV21-1 is described as a pseudogene. The CDR3 runs to 15 residues. CDR3 bases: TGTGCCAGCATCGAACAGCGGAAACTGAACACTGAAGCTTTCTTT. Its protein product is CASIEQRKLNTEAFF.

This chain links TRBV6-2 or TRBV6-3 with TRBJ2-6; D may be TRBD1 (6 bases). Germline CDR1 is MNHEY and CDR2 is SVGEGT. Trimming stripped 5 bases from V and 2 bases from J, with 7 bases between. The CDR3 extends over 14 amino acids. CDR3 sequence (DNA): TGTGCCAGCAGTCGACAGGCTGGGGCCAACGTCCTGACTTTC. Its protein is CASSRQAGANVLTF.

A few counts support this clone. The chain joins TRBV21-1 to TRBJ2-4; TRBD1 is the table's D call and was not checked against the DNA. TRBV21-1 is shown as a pseudogene. The CDR3 is made up of 17 amino acids. CDR3 bases: TGTGCCAGCAGGTGGGCCCCCCCCTATCTAGCCAAAAACATTCAGTACTTC. This sequence encodes CASRWAPPYLAKNIQYF.

As regards this clone: At one end the junction does not follow the germline gene, possibly because of a read error. This chain links TRBV7-7 with TRBJ2-2, with 9 positions matching TRBD1. The CDR3 covers 14 residues. CDR1 is SSHAT and CDR2 is FNYEAQ in the germline V gene (reference sequence). The CDR3 sequence is CASRPTGGGGELFF. CDR3 sequence (DNA): TGTGCTAGCAGACCTACAGGGGGCGGCGGGGAGCTGTTTTTT.

The V call is TRBV4-1, the J call TRBJ1-4, with 8 bases aligning to TRBD1. This CDR3 is 17 amino acids long. The V gene's germline CDR1 is MGHRA and CDR2 YSYEKL. V was clipped by 1 base and J by 7 bases; unmatched bases: 11. This chain's CDR3 is CASSQAHNGQGSEKLFF. In DNA form, the CDR3 reads TGCGCCAGCAGCCAAGCCCACAACGGACAGGGCTCTGAAAAACTGTTTTTT.

The V gene is TRBV28, the J gene TRBJ2-7; 8 bases agree with TRBD2. Trimming removed 7 bases from V and 3 bases from J; junction bases left unmatched: 14. This CDR3 region has 16 residues. Germline loops: CDR1 MDHEN, CDR2 SYDVKM. CDR3 sequence: CASTPYLFAGGYEQYF. CDR3 coding DNA: TGTGCCAGCACCCCCTATTTATTCGCGGGGGGCTACGAGCAGTACTTC.

The V gene is TRBV4-2, the J gene TRBJ2-1; TRBD2 matches at 9 bases. The germline CDR1 and CDR2 sequences are LGHNA and YNFKEQ. CDR3 length: 18 residues. V lost 1 base and J lost 8; bases outside the gene matches: 15. The CDR3 DNA is TGTGCCAGCAGCCAAGCGGTGAGCGGGGGGCCGGGGGTGTATGAGCAGTTCTTC. It yields the protein CASSQAVSGGPGVYEQFF.

This chain links TRBV4-3 with TRBJ2-2; D is possibly TRBD1 (6 bases). Trimming shortened V by 1 base and J by 6 bases, and 9 bases separated the two germline ends. Germline lookup yields CDR1 LGHNA and CDR2 YSLEER. This CDR3 is 14 amino acids long. In DNA form, the CDR3 reads TGCGCCAGCAGCCAAGTCGCAGGGGCCGGGGAGCTGTTTTTT. It specifies CASSQVAGAGELFF.

The chain carries TRBV28 and TRBJ1-1; TRBD1 might be the D (5 bases). CDR3 length: 15 residues. From germline, CDR1 is MDHEN and CDR2 SYDVKM. Trimming took off 3 bases at V and 2 bases at J, with 13 bases between the two ends. CDR3 region: CASSFSLDRNTEAFF. The CDR3 DNA follows: TGTGCCAGCAGTTTTTCCCTAGACAGAAACACTGAAGCTTTCTTT. Looking up the rest from reference TRBV28 and TRBJ1-1 gives the full variable domain: DVKVTQSSRYLVKRTGEKVFLECVQDMDHENMFWYRQDPGLGLRLIYFSYDVKMKEKGDIPEGYSVSREKKERFSLILESASTNQTSMYLCASSFSLDRNTEAFFGQGTRLTVV.

This clone was counted once. The chain joins TRBV4-3 to TRBJ1-4; 7 positions agree with TRBD1. Germline trimming cut 4 bases from V and 5 bases from J; bases unmatched to any gene: 7. Germline values: CDR1 LGHNA, CDR2 YSLEER. The CDR3 has 15 residues. Written as DNA, the CDR3 is TGCGCCAGCAGCCCCGGGACAGAAAGGAATGAAAAACTGTTTTTT. It yields the protein CASSPGTERNEKLFF.

V is TRBV29-1 and J is TRBJ2-1; 8 positions match TRBD1. This CDR3 has 13 residues. Germline V CDR1 and CDR2: SQVTM, ANQGSEA. The V and J ends lost 6 bases and 3 bases, in that order; junction bases with no gene match: 4. CDR3 in DNA: TGCAGCGTGGCGGACAGGGACTACAATGAGCAGTTCTTC. This translates into CSVADRDYNEQFF.